The rows below give T cell receptor beta chains drawn from one sample of a study of blood T cell repertoires in COVID-19. Some clones are missing from TCRdb's copy, which holds only in-frame ones; the method was immunoSEQ multiplex PCR. The sample shows tens of thousands of clones, about nine tenths of them seen only once. Sample: peripheral blood. The receptor source for this set is a man in his fifties with COVID-19, enrolled during active disease. CDR3s include the opening cysteine and the closing phenylalanine or tryptophan. A D gene is named only where the DNA matches it firmly. Some rows have no size entry. The others give once, few or many, or a class for an expanded clone.

>.|TRBV4-3|TRBJ1-4|TRBD1
TGCGCCAGCAGCCAAGAACTTGGGTACTGGGGACAGGGGGCAGCGACTAATGAAAAACTGTTTTTT
CASSQELGYWGQGAATNEKLFF
>.|TRBV5-1|TRBJ1-5|.
TGCGCCAGCAGCACAGGGCCTGGGGGCAATCAGCCCCAGCATTTT
CASSTGPGGNQPQHF
>once|TRBV7-9|TRBJ2-2|.
TGTGCCAGCAGCTTAGTGCGCGGGCACCGGGAGCTGTTTTTT
CASSLVRGHRELFF
>.|TRBV28|TRBJ2-7|TRBD1
TGTGCCAGCAGTACTGGTGGGACAGGGTTCCACGAGCAGTACTTC
CASSTGGTGFHEQYF
>.|TRBV2|TRBJ2-3|.
TGTGCCAGCAGTGAATTCGGAGATACGCAGTATTTT
CASSEFGDTQYF
>.|TRBV5-1|TRBJ1-5|.
TGCGCCAGCAGCGGGGGGGAGAGCAATCAGCCCCAGCATTTT
CASSGGESNQPQHF
>.|TRBV2|TRBJ1-4|.
TGTGCCGGAACTCCGGGACAAGCCGAAAAACTGTTTTTT
CAGTPGQAEKLFF
>.|TRBV19|TRBJ1-5|TRBD1
TGTGCCAGTAGTTTACGGACAGGGGGCAATCAGCCCCAGCATTTT
CASSLRTGGNQPQHF
>.|TRBV5-1|TRBJ2-1|TRBD2
TGCGCCAGCAGCCCTGGGACTAGAGGGGGTGAGCAGTTCTTC
CASSPGTRGGEQFF
>.|TRBV6-5|TRBJ1-1|.
TGTGCCAGCAGTTACCCAGGAAGCCCAGAAGCTTTCTTT
CASSYPGSPEAFF
>.|TRBV6-1|TRBJ2-7|.
TGTGCCAGCAGTGAATGGCAGATCTCCTACGAGCAGTACTTC
CASSEWQISYEQYF
>.|TRBV19|TRBJ1-4|TRBD1
TGTGCCAGTAGCCCCTGGGACAGCCCAAATGAAAAACTGTTTTTT
CASSPWDSPNEKLFF
>few|TRBV27|TRBJ2-1|.
TGTGCCAGCAGTTTAGGGGCCTGGGACAATGAGCAGTTCTTC
CASSLGAWDNEQFF
>.|TRBV21-1|TRBJ2-7|.
TGTGCCAGCAGCAAATTAGCGCATGAGAGCTCCTACGAGCAGTACTTC
CASSKLAHESSYEQYF
>once|TRBV29-1|TRBJ1-3|.
TGCAGCGTCGGCACAGTTAGAAACACCATATATTTT
CSVGTVRNTIYF
>.|TRBV19|TRBJ1-3|.
TGTGCCAGTATGGAAACAGGAGACTCTGGAAACACCATATATTTT
CASMETGDSGNTIYF
>.|TRBV4-1|TRBJ1-1|.
TGCGCCAGCAGCCGACCTCGGGGTATGAGCACTGAAGCTTTCTTT
CASSRPRGMSTEAFF
>.|TRBV19|TRBJ2-1|TRBD2
TGTGCCAGTAGTATACCGGGACTAGCGGGACCCAATGAGCAGTTCTTC
CASSIPGLAGPNEQFF
>.|TRBV28|TRBJ1-5|.
TGTGCCAGCAACTCCAGGGATGTGAGCAATCAGCCCCAGCATTTT
CASNSRDVSNQPQHF
>.|TRBV2|TRBJ2-2|TRBD2
TGTGCCAGCACCATAAGCGGGAGTGGCACCGGGGAGCTGTTTTTT
CASTISGSGTGELFF
>.|TRBV19|TRBJ2-6|.
TGTGCCAGTAGGGCCGGGAGAACTGGGGCCAACGTCCTGACTTTC
CASRAGRTGANVLTF
>.|TRBV24-1|TRBJ2-1|TRBD2
TGTGCCACCAGTGACGCCGGGACTATAGGAATTTACAATGAGCAGTTCTTC
CATSDAGTIGIYNEQFF
>.|TRBV2|TRBJ2-3|TRBD2
TGTGCCAGCAGGGGGACTAGCGGGAACACAGATACGCAGTATTTT
CASRGTSGNTDTQYF
>.|TRBV7-2|TRBJ1-2|.
TGTGCCAGCAGCTTAGCGCGAGGGCCTGGCTACACCTTC
CASSLARGPGYTF
>.|TRBV5-4|TRBJ1-1|TRBD1
TGTGCCAGCAGCGCCCGACAGGGGGCTAGCACTGAAGCTTTCTTT
CASSARQGASTEAFF
>.|TRBV4-1|TRBJ2-1|TRBD2
TGCGCCAGCAGCCCGCATCGGGGCGGGAGTAGGCCAAGCTTCTACAATGAGCAGTTCTTC
CASSPHRGGSRPSFYNEQFF
>.|TRBV5-1|TRBJ2-2|TRBD2
TGCGCCAGCAGCTTGGGGTCCCCTAGCGGGAGCACAGGGACGCCGAACGCCGGGGAGCTGTTTTTT
CASSLGSPSGSTGTPNAGELFF
>.|TRBV7-9|TRBJ2-5|TRBD1
TGTGCCAGCAGCCCAGGGACAGGCCGAGACCATCAAGAGACCCAGTACTTC
CASSPGTGRDHQETQYF
>.|TRBV4-1|TRBJ2-1|TRBD1
TGCGCCAGCAGCCCAAGGACCAGGACAGGGGATAATGAGCAGTTCTTC
CASSPRTRTGDNEQFF
>.|TRBV6-2/TRBV6-3|TRBJ2-4|TRBD2
TGTGCCAGCAGTTTCTCGACTAGCGGGAGTCTTCGTGACATTCAGTACTTC
CASSFSTSGSLRDIQYF
>.|TRBV14|TRBJ2-4|.
TGTGCCAGCAGCCAACCCAGGGGAACAGAAAACATTCAGTACTTC
CASSQPRGTENIQYF
>.|TRBV6-5|TRBJ1-1|.
TGTGCCAGCAGTTGGAGCAGGGACACTGAAGCTTTCTTT
CASSWSRDTEAFF
>few|TRBV5-4|TRBJ2-7|.
TGTGCCAGCAGCCCAAGACCTTGGGGCCTGAAGGCAACCTACGAGCAGTACTTC
CASSPRPWGLKATYEQYF
>.|TRBV19|TRBJ2-1|TRBD1
TGTGCCAGTAGTGGGGACAGGGCGGGGAATGAGCAGTTCTTC
CASSGDRAGNEQFF
>.|TRBV14|TRBJ2-2|TRBD2
TGTGCCAGCAGCCAGCTTAGCGGGGGCAACACCGGGGAGCTGTTTTTT
CASSQLSGGNTGELFF
>.|TRBV19|TRBJ1-2|TRBD1
TGTGCCAGTAGCGAGGAAAGGGGGCCGGGACCTTATGGCTACACCTTC
CASSEERGPGPYGYTF
>.|TRBV6-2/TRBV6-3|TRBJ2-7|TRBD1
TGTGCCAGCAGTCTGACCAGGGGACAGGGGTACGAGCAGTACTTC
CASSLTRGQGYEQYF
>.|TRBV7-3|TRBJ2-7|.
TGTGCCAGCAGCTTGATCACAGGACCCATTTCCGAGCAGTACTTC
CASSLITGPISEQYF
>.|TRBV7-2|TRBJ1-2|.
TGTGCCAGCAGCATGGACACGAACTATGGCTACACCTTC
CASSMDTNYGYTF
>.|TRBV9|TRBJ2-1|.
TGTGCCAGCAGCAGGAGGGATGAGCAGTTCTTC
CASSRRDEQFF
>.|TRBV24-1|TRBJ2-7|TRBD2
TGTGCCACCAGTGATGGGTCTAGCGGGACTCTCGAGCAGTACTTC
CATSDGSSGTLEQYF
>.|TRBV5-6|TRBJ1-6|.
TGTGCCAGCAGCTTGGGGAGGGGAAGGTATTCACCCCTCCACTTT
CASSLGRGRYSPLHF
>.|TRBV19|TRBJ1-6|.
TGTGCCAGCCATAACAAAGGGGATTTAAATTCACCCCTCCACTTT
CASHNKGDLNSPLHF
>.|TRBV3-1/TRBV3-2|TRBJ2-3|TRBD2
TGTGCCAGCAGCCAAGGGACTAGCGGGAGAACACTCGGCGCGTACACAGATACGCAGTATTTT
CASSQGTSGRTLGAYTDTQYF